This entry describes one TCR beta chain. What it binds is not known. Profiling relied on immunoSEQ multiplex PCR, and the TCRdb table lists in-frame clones only, not all of them. The sample includes fewer than 20,000 clones, around four fifths of them seen just once. The data derive from a study of PD-1 blockade in classical Hodgkin lymphoma. The study's findings and limits: Newly diagnosed patients were reported to exhibit reduced baseline TCR diversity relative to healthy donors. Repertoire difference causes, possibly disease activity or prior therapy, remain undefined.

The germline V and J ends were trimmed by 4 bases and 4 bases, with 6 bases remaining between them. Germline CDR1 and CDR2: SGHAT and FQNNGV. CDR3 length: 12 amino acids. The time point is: newly diagnosed, previously untreated cHL patient sample. Starting with thawed PBMCs, CD4+ T cells were purified by magnetic negative selection. PBMCs from untreated, newly diagnosed classical Hodgkin lymphoma were comparison samples. The specimen was CD4+ T cells from blood. The TCR sequence derives from a human donor with classical Hodgkin lymphoma. This sequence joins TRBV11-2 and TRBJ2-3; no clear D. The CDR3 sequence: CASSSGPDTQYF. The CDR3 DNA sequence: TGTGCCAGCAGCTCTGGCCCAGATACGCAGTATTTT.